The 23 T cell receptor beta chains presented below share a single source sample, sequenced in a study of cytomegalovirus exposure and HLA in healthy donors. The PCR used 60 Vbeta and 13 Jbeta primers. Generated by immunoSEQ multiplex PCR, the TCRdb table keeps only in-frame clones and is missing some. Counted here are some 90,000 clones, less than 80% occurring once; the ten biggest clones make up under 6%. The sample was PBMCs. The receptor source for this set is a boy aged 5 to 17 in good health and CMV-seropositive.

V gene TRBV5-6 combines with J gene TRBJ1-4; D unclear. The CDR3 totals 13 residues. Germline CDR1 is SGHDT and CDR2 is YYEEEE. The V gene lost 1 base and the J gene lost 3 bases, with 4 bases spanning the gap. Here the CDR3 DNA reads TGTGCCAGCAGCTTGACAGCTAATGAAAAACTGTTTTTT. This codes for CASSLTANEKLFF.

V gene TRBV14 combines with J gene TRBJ2-7; unclear D gene. The ends were cut back, 3 bases at V and 4 bases at J, with 13 bases in the middle. In germline, CDR1 is SGHDN, CDR2 FVKESK. The CDR3 has 14 residues. CDR3 loop: CASSQITAPYEQYF. CDR3 bases: TGTGCCAGCAGCCAGATCACAGCCCCATACGAGCAGTACTTC.

This clone was counted only a few times. The chain recombines TRBV6-5 with TRBJ2-7; 8 nucleotides agree with TRBD1. V dropped 0 bases and J dropped 7; count of bases not matched to a gene: 11. Germline CDR1 and CDR2: MNHEY and SVGAGI. The CDR3 is 16 amino acids. The CDR3 DNA reads as TGTGCCAGCAGTTACTCGAGAGGACAGGGTCTTGGTGAGCAGTACTTC. Residues: CASSYSRGQGLGEQYF.

In its sample, this clone was seen a few times. The rearrangement joins TRBV6-1 to TRBJ1-6, with 8 bases that match TRBD1. There are 16 residues in the CDR3. The junction had 9 bases not matched to a gene; V was cut back by 4 bases and J by 7 bases. The V gene's germline CDR1 is MNHNS and CDR2 SASEGT. The DNA of the CDR3 is TGTGCCAGCAGTGTTCAGGGGGCGTCTATGAATTCACCCCTCCACTTT. It is translated as CASSVQGASMNSPLHF.

The chain has TRBV27 and TRBJ2-2, with 7 bases fitting TRBD2. Germline CDR1 is MNHEY and CDR2 is SMNVEV (reference sequence). The CDR3 spans 14 residues. The junction had 4 bases not matched to a gene; V was cut back by 5 bases and J by 4 bases. CDR3 in amino acids: CASSLGGGTGELFF. The CDR3, as DNA: TGTGCCAGCAGTCTTGGGGGGGGCACCGGGGAGCTGTTTTTT.

The rearrangement uses TRBV6-1 and TRBJ2-3; a weak D match, TRBD2 (5 bases). The germline V gene encodes CDR1 MNHNS and CDR2 SASEGT. The CDR3 extends over 16 amino acids. With 4 bases removed from V and 2 bases from J, the gap between germline ends came to 16 bases. The CDR3 loop is CASSGAARAATDTQYF. In DNA form, the CDR3 reads TGTGCCAGCAGTGGGGCGGCGAGGGCGGCCACAGATACGCAGTATTTT.

The DNA for the CDR3 is TGCGCCAGCAGCTTAGGATGGGGGCGCGACTATGGCTACACCTTC. Protein: CASSLGWGRDYGYTF. The chain employs TRBV5-1 and TRBJ1-2; tentative D call: TRBD1 (6 bases). The length of the CDR3 is 15 residues. V lost 2 bases, J lost 3 bases, and 14 bases lay in between. In germline, CDR1 is SGHRS, CDR2 YFSETQ.

The rearrangement uses TRBV9 and TRBJ1-3; TRBD1 might be the D (6 bases). Germline V gene lookup returns CDR1 SGDLS and CDR2 YYNGEE. The CDR3 contains 17 residues. The V end lost 4 bases, the J end lost 0 bases, and 17 bases lay between the germline ends. The CDR3 nucleotides are TGTGCCAGCAGCTCCGGGGGGCGGACCTTCTCTGGAAACACCATATATTTT. It codes for CASSSGGRTFSGNTIYF. The full variable domain, completed using reference TRBV9 and TRBJ1-3, is DSGVTQTPKHLITATGQRVTLRCSPRSGDLSVYWYQQSLDQGLQFLIQYYNGEERAKGNILERFSAQQFPDLHSELNLSSLELGDSALYFCASSSGGRTFSGNTIYFGEGSWLTVV.

The CDR3, as DNA: TGTGCCAGCAGCCCTTTTCACACCTACGAGCAGTACTTC. This translates into CASSPFHTYEQYF. The rearrangement joins TRBV14 to TRBJ2-7; D uncertain. V was shortened by 4 bases and J by 2 bases, with 9 bases between the two germline ends. There are 13 residues in the CDR3. Germline V lookup: CDR1 SGHDN, CDR2 FVKESK.

V and J are TRBV7-2 and TRBJ2-1; TRBD2 matches 8 bases. V gave up 5 bases and J gave up 2 bases; unmatched junction bases: 8. Germline V CDR1 and CDR2: SGHTA, FQGNSA. This CDR3 comprises 16 residues. The CDR3 DNA reads TGTGCCAGCAGCCTCTCACTAGCGGACACCTACAATGAGCAGTTCTTC. Its translation is CASSLSLADTYNEQFF.

This chain connects TRBV29-1 to TRBJ2-7, with a tentative D call TRBD1 (6 bases). V lost 6 bases and J 1 base, leaving 10 bases between the germline ends. The length of the CDR3 is 12 residues. Germline loops: CDR1 SQVTM, CDR2 ANQGSEA. CDR3 bases: TGCAGCGTCAAAGGGGGATCCTACGAGCAGTACTTC. This encodes CSVKGGSYEQYF.

The chain carries TRBV29-1 and TRBJ1-1; D is undetermined. CDR1 is SQVTM and CDR2 is ANQGSEA in the germline V gene. V shed 1 base and J shed 9 bases, with 12 bases lying between them. There are 12 residues in the CDR3. DNA for the CDR3: TGCAGCGTTGAAGGGGTTAGGACTAAAGCTTTCTTT. This gives the protein CSVEGVRTKAFF.

This chain uses TRBV2 with TRBJ1-5, with 8 bases aligning to TRBD1. From germline, CDR1 is SNHLY and CDR2 FYNNEI. V dropped 7 bases and J dropped 3; count of bases not matched to a gene: 2. The CDR3 extends over 13 amino acids. CDR3 sequence reads: CASNRGSNQPQHF. CDR3 sequence (DNA): TGTGCCAGCAACAGGGGGTCCAATCAGCCCCAGCATTTT.

The V call is TRBV6-1, the J call TRBJ2-1, with TRBD2 matching 12 bases. The trim removed 2 bases at V and 9 bases at J, leaving 5 bases unmatched. CDR3 length: 15 residues. Germline values: CDR1 MNHNS, CDR2 SASEGT. CDR3 in amino acids: CASSELAGGLVEQFF. The CDR3 nucleotides are TGTGCCAGCAGTGAACTAGCGGGGGGGCTGGTTGAGCAGTTCTTC.

V gene TRBV27 combines with J gene TRBJ1-4; TRBD1 agrees at 8 bases. The junction had 11 bases not matched to a gene; V was cut back by 5 bases and J by 3 bases. The CDR3 is 17 amino acids. Per germline, CDR1 MNHEY and CDR2 SMNVEV (reference sequence). The CDR3 DNA sequence: TGTGCCAGCAGTCTTAACCCTTACAGGGGGTCTAATGAAAAACTGTTTTTT. This sequence encodes CASSLNPYRGSNEKLFF.

This rearrangement joins TRBV4-1 to TRBJ2-1; TRBD2 is a possible D gene (6 bases). Per the germline V gene, CDR1 is MGHRA and CDR2 is YSYEKL. Trimming cost V 2 bases and J 8 bases, with 10 bases left between them. The CDR3 has 13 residues. The CDR3 here is CASSQPGLDEQFF. In nucleotides, the CDR3 is TGCGCCAGCAGCCAACCGGGACTCGATGAGCAGTTCTTC.

The chain links TRBV5-6 to TRBJ2-7, with D maybe TRBD2 (6 bases). CDR1 and CDR2 from the germline V gene are SGHDT and YYEEEE. Between the trimmed V and J ends, which lost 4 bases and 5 bases, there was a span of 16 bases. CDR3 size: 14 residues. The CDR3 region is CASSRLEVVHEQYF. In nucleotides, the CDR3 is TGTGCCAGCAGCCGACTAGAAGTCGTCCACGAGCAGTACTTC.

The chain combines TRBV7-2 with TRBJ2-7; 8 bases fit TRBD1. The CDR3 consists of 11 residues. Per germline, CDR1 SGHTA and CDR2 FQGNSA. V trimming: 5 bases; J trimming: 11 bases; junction bases outside the gene matches: 5. CDR3 sequence reads: CASSEGQGKYF. The CDR3 DNA sequence: TGTGCCAGCAGCGAAGGACAGGGAAAGTACTTC.

This sequence joins TRBV2 and TRBJ2-7, with 7 bases aligning to TRBD1. J lost 3 bases, V lost 6 bases, and 2 bases had no gene match. Germline V CDR1 and CDR2: SNHLY, FYNNEI. The CDR3 length is 12 residues. CDR3 loop: CASRGQSYEQYF. For the CDR3, the DNA is TGTGCCAGCAGGGGACAGAGCTACGAGCAGTACTTC.

The chain couples TRBV27 to TRBJ1-5; D gene ambiguous. Per germline, CDR1 MNHEY and CDR2 SMNVEV (reference sequence). The CDR3 has 11 amino acids. Trimming removed 5 bases at V and 4 bases at J, with 3 bases between. This CDR3 is CASSPNQPQHF. CDR3 sequence (DNA): TGTGCCAGCAGTCCTAATCAGCCCCAGCATTTT.

The chain combines TRBV19 with TRBJ1-4; no reliable D call. From germline, CDR1 is LNHDA and CDR2 SQIVND (reference sequence). Deletions cut 9 bases from V and 4 bases from J, with 9 bases between. This CDR3 spans 12 amino acids. CDR3 nucleotides: TGTGCCAGCCGCCGGGATAATGAAAAACTGTTTTTT. The encoded protein is CASRRDNEKLFF.

The V and J genes are TRBV5-1 and TRBJ1-3; D is unclear. V lost 4 bases and J lost 7, with 18 bases in between. The CDR3 has 15 amino acids. CDR1 and CDR2 from the germline V gene are SGHRS and YFSETQ. CDR3 in DNA: TGCGCCAGCAGCCGAGCGGGCCCTCAAGGGAACACCATATATTTT. Translated: CASSRAGPQGNTIYF.

The chain employs TRBV27 and TRBJ2-5; 7 positions match TRBD1. This CDR3 is 15 amino acids long. CDR1 is MNHEY and CDR2 is SMNVEV in the germline V gene (reference sequence). J was trimmed by 2 bases and V by 6 bases; bases with no gene match: 9. DNA of the CDR3: TGTGCCAGCAGGACGGGGACAGCCGAACAAGAGACCCAGTACTTC. Its protein product is CASRTGTAEQETQYF.